These 22 T cell receptor beta chains were all obtained from the same sample, sequenced in a study of T cells in Graves' hyperthyroidism and ophthalmopathy. TCR beta CDR3 regions were amplified from RNA. HTBI primers were used for first-round RT-PCR of the TCR CDR3. MiXCR, applied by TCRdb to the multiplex PCR reads, yields one record per CDR3 protein. The sample yields around 280,000 distinct CDR3 sequences, approximately 15% seen once. Sequenced: blood. The receptors originated from a woman aged 40 to 55 with Graves' hyperthyroidism.

This clonotype was seen repeatedly, ten times or more. The CDR3 region is CASSPLSGRTNEKLFF. The CDR3 DNA reads TGTGCCAGCAGTCCCCTGAGTGGGCGGACTAATGAAAAACTGTTTTTT. This chain links TRBV12-3 or TRBV12-4 with TRBJ1-4; D unclear. The CDR3 runs 16 residues. V was trimmed by 5 bases and J by 2 bases, leaving 15 bases between them.

This clonotype was recorded many times. The chain is built from TRBV29-1 and TRBJ2-7; D gene ambiguous. Between the trimmed V and J ends, which lost 7 bases and 3 bases, there was a span of 10 bases. This CDR3 has 11 amino acids. The V gene's germline CDR1 is SQVTM and CDR2 ANQGSEA. Here the CDR3 reads CSAEAGYEQYF. CDR3 in DNA: TGCAGCGCTGAGGCAGGCTACGAGCAGTACTTC.

This clonotype occurred many times. This chain joins TRBV20-1 and TRBJ2-7; possibly TRBD2 for D (5 bases). V lost 6 bases to trimming and J lost 6 bases, with 18 bases between them. CDR3 size: 13 residues. CDR1 is DFQATT and CDR2 is SNEGSKA in the germline V gene (reference sequence). The CDR3 here is CSAHSEVEGEQYF. DNA for the CDR3: TGCAGTGCCCACTCAGAGGTTGAGGGCGAGCAGTACTTC.

The CDR3 sequence: CSASLPRGDGYTF. CDR3 nucleotide sequence: TGCAGTGCTAGCCTGCCTCGGGGAGATGGCTACACCTTC. V is TRBV20-1 and J is TRBJ1-2; D unresolved. The V gene's germline CDR1 is DFQATT and CDR2 SNEGSKA (reference sequence). The CDR3 runs 13 residues. Trimming removed 3 bases from V and 6 bases from J, with 14 bases in between.

This clonotype has a handful of counts. The chain carries TRBV10-3 and TRBJ1-2; no firm D call. This CDR3 contains 12 residues. CDR1 is ENHRY, CDR2 SYGVKD, per germline. Trimming shortened V by 0 bases and J by 4 bases, and 3 bases separated the two germline ends. The CDR3 coding sequence is TGTGCCATCAGTGAGTCAGGCTATGGCTACACCTTC. It codes for CAISESGYGYTF.

This clonotype was seen ten or more times. This rearrangement joins TRBV2 to TRBJ2-7; D may be TRBD1 (5 bases). CDR1 is SNHLY, CDR2 FYNNEI, per germline. The CDR3 runs 14 residues. Deletions cut 0 bases from V and 6 bases from J, with 12 bases between. The CDR3 nucleotides read TGTGCCAGCAGTGAAGCCCCAGTCACAGGCGAGCAGTACTTC. This gives the protein CASSEAPVTGEQYF.

In its sample, this clonotype was seen many times. This chain uses TRBV11-1 with TRBJ2-3; D call uncertain. This CDR3 is 17 amino acids long. Germline V gene data show CDR1 as SGHAT and CDR2 as FQDESV (reference sequence). Trimming removed 2 bases at V and 0 bases at J, with 15 bases between. The DNA for the CDR3 is TGTGCCAGCAGCTTACTTGAGGCGACCTCTAGCACAGATACGCAGTATTTT. Protein sequence: CASSLLEATSSTDTQYF.

This clonotype was seen ten or more times. The genes are TRBV10-3 and TRBJ2-5; 11 bases line up with TRBD2. CDR3 length: 14 residues. The trim removed 5 bases at V and 1 base at J, leaving 0 bases unmatched. CDR1 and CDR2 from the germline V gene are ENHRY and SYGVKD. CDR3 loop: CAISLAGGQETQYF. For the CDR3, the DNA is TGTGCCATCAGTCTAGCGGGAGGCCAAGAGACCCAGTACTTC.

This clonotype came up many times. J is TRBJ1-6 and V is TRBV20-1; unclear D gene. From germline, CDR1 is DFQATT and CDR2 SNEGSKA (reference sequence). The CDR3 contains 13 residues. V was pared by 6 bases and J by 5 bases, with 11 bases between. The CDR3 sequence is CSALRDNNSPLHF. The DNA for the CDR3 is TGCAGTGCACTCCGGGATAATAATTCACCCCTCCACTTT.

The V and J genes are TRBV5-6 and TRBJ2-7; D unresolved. V was cut by 0 bases and J by 2 bases, with 15 bases left in between. This CDR3 contains 16 residues. Germline values: CDR1 SGHDT, CDR2 YYEEEE. Written as DNA, the CDR3 is TGTGCCAGCAGCTTGGGAGGCGCTATTCGTCCCTACGAGCAGTACTTC. Protein product: CASSLGGAIRPYEQYF.

Many counts were recorded for this clonotype. This chain uses TRBV6-1 with TRBJ2-1; 11 bases map to TRBD2. The V segment lost 5 bases and the J segment 8 bases; nucleotides outside the gene matches: 14. Germline loops: CDR1 MNHNS, CDR2 SASEGT. This CDR3 spans 17 amino acids. The CDR3 DNA reads TGTGCCAGCAGTCCCGGTATAGTACTAGCGGGAGCCGATGAGCAGTTCTTC. This codes for CASSPGIVLAGADEQFF.

This clonotype has ten or more counts. The chain carries TRBV2 and TRBJ2-5; 9 nucleotides match TRBD2. The CDR3 consists of 16 residues. After removal of 2 bases from V and 5 bases from J, the junction contained 9 bases not matched to a gene. Germline CDR1 and CDR2: SNHLY and FYNNEI. The CDR3 protein is CASSEFRGGRAETQYF. The DNA for the CDR3 is TGTGCCAGCAGTGAATTTCGCGGCGGGAGGGCCGAGACCCAGTACTTC.

The J gene is TRBJ2-7, the V gene TRBV20-1, with TRBD2 as a possible D gene (5 bases). CDR1 is DFQATT and CDR2 is SNEGSKA in the germline V gene (reference sequence). The CDR3 covers 14 residues. The V end was cut by 6 bases, the J end by 2 bases, with 17 bases between. CDR3 sequence reads: CSAHKSLGTYEQYF. The CDR3 nucleotides are TGCAGTGCGCACAAGTCCCTCGGGACCTACGAGCAGTACTTC.

Many counts were recorded for this clonotype. The V call is TRBV3-1, the J call TRBJ1-3; D perhaps matches TRBD1 (6 bases). V was clipped by 2 bases and J by 2 bases, with 7 bases between them. CDR1 is LGHDT and CDR2 is YNNKEL in the germline V gene (reference sequence). This CDR3 region has 14 residues. In DNA form, the CDR3 reads TGTGCCAGCAGCCAACCAGGGGCTGGAAACACCATATATTTT. Translating it yields CASSQPGAGNTIYF.

This clonotype came up many times. The gene calls are TRBV28 and TRBJ2-7; no clear D gene. Germline values: CDR1 MDHEN, CDR2 SYDVKM. The V end was cut by 3 bases, the J end by 5 bases, with 11 bases between. The CDR3 is 13 amino acids. The CDR3 sequence: CASSLPSIDEQYF. The DNA for the CDR3 is TGTGCCAGCAGTTTGCCTAGTATCGACGAGCAGTACTTC.

This clonotype has more than one count but fewer than ten. The chain has TRBV20-1 and TRBJ2-7; D may be TRBD2 (6 bases). The germline V gene has CDR1 DFQATT and CDR2 SNEGSKA (reference sequence). This CDR3 is 15 amino acids long. Trimming took 7 bases from V and 5 from J, leaving 24 bases between them. CDR3 nucleotides: TGCAGTGGCAGACTAGTGCAGGAGGTCAAGGACGAGCAGTACTTC. It encodes CSGRLVQEVKDEQYF.

This clonotype was recorded a few times. The chain employs TRBV12-3 or TRBV12-4 and TRBJ1-1; TRBD1 is a possible D gene (5 bases). V lost 5 bases and J lost 4, with 11 bases in between. This CDR3 is 13 amino acids long. CDR3 region: CASSQGRFTEAFF. The DNA for the CDR3 is TGTGCCAGCAGTCAGGGACGGTTCACTGAAGCTTTCTTT.

The chain is built from TRBV9 and TRBJ1-1, with D maybe TRBD1 (6 bases). The V end was cut by 4 bases, the J end by 1 base, with 20 bases between. There are 17 residues in the CDR3. Germline loops: CDR1 SGDLS, CDR2 YYNGEE. The CDR3 protein is CASSPGTGLQGNTEAFF. The DNA of the CDR3 is TGTGCCAGCAGCCCTGGGACGGGCCTACAGGGGAACACTGAAGCTTTCTTT.

V gene TRBV27 combines with J gene TRBJ2-3; TRBD2 agrees at 9 bases. The germline gives CDR1 MNHEY, CDR2 SMNVEV (reference sequence). The CDR3 has 13 amino acids. With 10 bases clipped from V and 3 bases from J, the junction kept 5 bases outside the gene matches. CDR3 loop: CAIKTSGTDTQYF. DNA of the CDR3: TGTGCCATCAAGACTAGCGGAACAGATACGCAGTATTTT.

The sample holds a few counts of this clonotype. The CDR3 sequence is CSVERGMSVGTQYF. Here the CDR3 DNA reads TGCAGCGTTGAGCGGGGGATGAGCGTCGGGACCCAGTACTTC. This chain connects TRBV29-1 to TRBJ2-5, with 7 bases identical to TRBD2. The V gene's germline CDR1 is SQVTM and CDR2 ANQGSEA. The J segment lost 7 bases and the V segment lost 3 bases, leaving 11 bases of the junction unmatched. CDR3 length: 14 residues.

This clonotype showed up just once. A clone one base away is much larger, so this may be a read error. The chain carries TRBV11-2 and TRBJ2-4; a possible D gene is TRBD1 (5 bases). Trimming left V 4 bases short and J 0 bases short, with 13 bases between. The CDR3 totals 16 residues. Germline lookup yields CDR1 SGHAT and CDR2 FQNNGV. As DNA, the CDR3 is TGTGCCAGCAGCTCAATAACAGGTGGAGCCAAAAACATTCAGTACTTC. Translated: CASSSITGGAKNIQYF.

DNA for the CDR3: TGTGCCAGCAGCTTAGCTAGCCGCGAGACCCAGTACTTC. It specifies CASSLASRETQYF. The V call is TRBV7-2, the J call TRBJ2-5; D remains unclear. V was clipped by 0 bases and J by 5 bases, with 7 bases between them. Germline CDR1 is SGHTA and CDR2 is FQGNSA. The CDR3 is 13 amino acids.